Listed here is a single TCR beta chain. The data were obtained in a study of blood T cell repertoires in COVID-19. Study background: Italy, Spain and the United States were the sources of the convalescent and acute COVID-19 samples. T cells, B-cell-depleted T cells, or PBMCs supplied cDNA or gDNA.

V was shortened by 10 bases and J by 1 base, with 13 bases between the two germline ends. This CDR3 comprises 13 residues. CDR1 is MNHEY, CDR2 SVGAGI, per germline. Per the study methods: How many nucleated cells were present was estimated from reference gene primer amplification. Produced via immunoSEQ multiplex PCR; TCRdb's table is partial and in-frame only. The DNA gave D and trimming, while V, J and clone size come from that table. The table records about 40,000 clones, approximately 86% of them present only once. The source of this sequence is a man in his fifties or sixties in a cohort sampled during active COVID-19. The chain employs TRBV6-5 and TRBJ1-1; D not certain. Sequenced material: peripheral blood. In DNA, the CDR3 is TGTGCCACCGCTCGATGGAGGAACACTGAAGCTTTCTTT. It translates to CATARWRNTEAFF.